A single sample gave rise to the 22 T cell receptor beta chains below, sequenced in a study of beta chain features in type 1 diabetes. Expressed TCRB transcripts were sequenced because the entire RNA isolate underwent reverse transcription. Profiled with immunoSEQ multiplex PCR; TCRdb holds only in-frame clones, not every one. In the table there are roughly 310,000 clones, around 10% of which are singletons. The specimen sequenced was naive CD4+ T cells from blood. The receptors were gathered from a woman in her twenties or thirties in good health.

This rearrangement joins TRBV4-2 to TRBJ2-1; 8 bases are a match to TRBD2. J gave up 12 bases and V 0 bases, and 22 bases lay outside the gene matches. The CDR3 consists of 19 residues. Germline V lookup: CDR1 LGHNA, CDR2 YNFKEQ. CDR3 DNA: TGTGCCAGCAGCCAAGACCCGGGGGCGGGAGCGGGAGTATTCGTTGGGCAGTTCTTC. Its protein product is CASSQDPGAGAGVFVGQFF.

This sequence joins TRBV27 and TRBJ2-5; 8 bases are shared with TRBD1. Germline assignment: CDR1 MNHEY and CDR2 SMNVEV (reference sequence). The V segment lost 2 bases and the J segment 2 bases; nucleotides outside the gene matches: 10. CDR3 length: 17 amino acids. Here the CDR3 DNA reads TGTGCCAGCAGTTTAGGGGGCCGGGACAGGCAACAAGAGACCCAGTACTTC. It encodes CASSLGGRDRQQETQYF.

This clone was seen a handful of times. The V gene is TRBV2, the J gene TRBJ2-1, with 10 bases matching TRBD2. The ends lost 6 bases at V and 2 bases at J; junction bases unmatched: 4. Germline CDR1 reads SNHLY; CDR2 reads FYNNEI. This CDR3 is 15 amino acids long. CDR3 residues: CASSATSGAYNEQFF. The CDR3 nucleotides read TGTGCCAGCAGCGCTACTAGCGGGGCCTACAATGAGCAGTTCTTC.

This clone showed up just a few times. The V call is TRBV29-1, the J call TRBJ2-4, with TRBD1 matching over 7 bases. CDR3 length equals 16 residues. The germline V gene encodes CDR1 SQVTM and CDR2 ANQGSEA. V gave up 6 bases and J gave up 3 bases; unmatched junction bases: 14. CDR3: CSVGTGAHRSKNIQYF. In nucleotides, the CDR3 is TGCAGCGTGGGAACAGGGGCCCACAGGAGCAAAAACATTCAGTACTTC.

This clone appeared a few times. The chain combines TRBV15 with TRBJ2-1, with D tentatively TRBD2 (5 bases). CDR1 and CDR2 from the germline V gene are LNHNV and YYDKDF (reference sequence). CDR3 size: 15 residues. V gave up 0 bases and J gave up 7 bases, with 13 bases separating them. The CDR3: CATSRDLANLNEQFF. In nucleotides, the CDR3 is TGTGCCACCAGCAGAGATTTAGCGAATTTAAATGAGCAGTTCTTC. Looking up the rest from reference TRBV15 and TRBJ2-1 gives the full variable domain: DAMVIQNPRYQVTQFGKPVTLSCSQTLNHNVMYWYQQKSSQAPKLLFHYYDKDFNNEADTPDNFQSRRPNTSFCFLDIRSPGLGDTAMYLCATSRDLANLNEQFFGPGTRLTVL.

The V call is TRBV7-9, the J call TRBJ2-1; TRBD1 aligns across 12 bases. The V and J ends lost 5 bases and 7 bases, in that order; junction bases with no gene match: 3. The CDR3 extends over 14 amino acids. Per germline, CDR1 SEHNR and CDR2 FQNEAQ (reference sequence). CDR3 bases: TGTGCCAGCAGCCGGGGACAGGGGGCGAATGAGCAGTTCTTC. Translation: CASSRGQGANEQFF. Drawing the rest from reference TRBV7-9 and TRBJ2-1, the complete variable domain is DTGVSQNPRHKITKRGQNVTFRCDPISEHNRLYWYRQTLGQGPEFLTYFQNEAQLEKSRLLSDRFSAERPKGSFSTLEIQRTEQGDSAMYLCASSRGQGANEQFFGPGTRLTVL.

This clone has only a few counts. CDR3 amino acids: CASSLATASGANVLTF. The DNA for the CDR3 is TGCGCCAGCAGCTTGGCGACAGCCTCTGGGGCCAACGTCCTGACTTTC. V and J are TRBV5-1 and TRBJ2-6, with D tentatively TRBD1 (5 bases). CDR1 SGHRS and CDR2 YFSETQ come from the germline V gene. V lost 0 bases and J lost 0, with 7 bases in between. The CDR3 sequence is 16 residues long.

The chain is built from TRBV9 and TRBJ2-5; tentatively, D is TRBD1 (6 bases). V dropped 4 bases and J dropped 2 bases, with 12 bases sitting between them. Germline V gene sequence: CDR1 SGDLS, CDR2 YYNGEE. The CDR3 contains 14 residues. The CDR3 spells CASSLSGQQETQYF. The CDR3 region has the DNA TGTGCCAGCAGCCTCTCGGGACAACAAGAGACCCAGTACTTC.

A few counts support this clone. The chain carries TRBV30 and TRBJ2-7; 9 bases agree with TRBD2. The J segment lost 4 bases and the V segment lost 1 base, leaving 2 bases of the junction unmatched. The CDR3 covers 13 residues. Germline CDR1 and CDR2: GTSNPN and SVGIG (reference sequence). For the CDR3, the DNA is TGTGCCTGGAGTGGGGCGGGGGGGTACGAGCAGTACTTC. Its protein is CAWSGAGGYEQYF.

This clone was detected only a few times. The rearrangement uses TRBV7-2 and TRBJ2-5; TRBD1 matches 8 bases. The CDR3 loop spans 16 amino acids. The V gene end was trimmed by 0 bases and the J gene end by 2 bases; junction bases not matched to a gene: 5. Germline V CDR1 and CDR2: SGHTA, FQGNSA. CDR3 nucleotides: TGTGCCAGCAGCTTAGCGGGAACAGGGGGTCAAGAGACCCAGTACTTC. It encodes CASSLAGTGGQETQYF.

The chain links TRBV5-1 to TRBJ1-2, with 7 bases aligning to TRBD1. Germline V gives CDR1 SGHRS, CDR2 YFSETQ. Unmatched junction bases numbered 13, after V lost 0 bases and J lost 8 bases. This CDR3 region has 16 residues. The CDR3 loop is CASSLAETGKKSGYTF. CDR3 DNA sequence: TGCGCCAGCAGCTTGGCCGAGACAGGGAAAAAGAGCGGCTACACCTTC.

In this sample, this clone turned up a few times. The gene calls are TRBV28 and TRBJ2-2; TRBD1 aligns across 7 bases. J was trimmed by 8 bases and V by 6 bases; bases with no gene match: 15. Germline CDR1 is MDHEN and CDR2 is SYDVKM. The length of the CDR3 is 16 residues. The CDR3 sequence is CASSTLKGGIVGELFF. In nucleotides, the CDR3 is TGTGCCAGCAGCACCTTGAAAGGGGGCATCGTGGGGGAGCTGTTTTTT.

In this sample, this clone turned up a few times. The chain links TRBV25-1 to TRBJ2-7; 8 bases agree with TRBD1. The CDR3 is 14 amino acids. Germline loops: CDR1 MGHDK, CDR2 SYGVNS. The J segment lost 2 bases and the V segment lost 4 bases, leaving 4 bases of the junction unmatched. The CDR3 loop is CASSATGAAYEQYF. The CDR3, as DNA: TGTGCCAGCAGTGCGACAGGGGCTGCCTACGAGCAGTACTTC.

This clone came up a few times. The rearrangement links TRBV28 to TRBJ2-7, with a possible D match to TRBD1 (6 bases). CDR1 is MDHEN and CDR2 is SYDVKM in the germline V gene. The CDR3 has 13 amino acids. V was clipped by 7 bases and J by 0 bases, with 10 bases between them. This CDR3 is CASTRTDSYEQYF. The CDR3 nucleotides are TGTGCCAGCACTAGGACAGACTCCTACGAGCAGTACTTC.

The table lists this clone with a few counts. The chain is built from TRBV2 and TRBJ2-7, with a tentative D call TRBD1 (6 bases). V gave up 5 bases and J gave up 6 bases, with 20 bases separating them. Germline V gene sequence: CDR1 SNHLY, CDR2 FYNNEI. The CDR3 contains 15 residues. CDR3 loop: CASSPQDRLGGEQYF. The CDR3 DNA reads TGTGCCAGCAGTCCACAAGACAGGCTCGGTGGCGAGCAGTACTTC.

The J gene is TRBJ1-2, the V gene TRBV29-1; 7 bases are a match to TRBD1. Trimming took 3 bases from V and 4 from J; bases not matched to a gene: 14. This CDR3 spans 16 amino acids. Germline V lookup: CDR1 SQVTM, CDR2 ANQGSEA. The CDR3 loop reads CSVDGTTGASSYGYTF. The CDR3 DNA reads TGCAGCGTTGATGGGACCACAGGGGCCTCGTCCTATGGCTACACCTTC.

This clone turned up a few times. The V call is TRBV19, the J call TRBJ1-5; D is perhaps TRBD1 (6 bases). Germline-derived CDR1 and CDR2 are LNHDA and SQIVND (reference sequence). V lost 3 bases and J lost 2, with 11 bases in between. The length of the CDR3 is 15 residues. The CDR3 loop reads CASSIPGGGNQPQHF. Written as DNA, the CDR3 is TGTGCCAGTAGTATCCCGGGGGGCGGCAATCAGCCCCAGCATTTT.

The rearrangement uses TRBV7-8 and TRBJ1-5; perhaps TRBD1 as D (5 bases). The CDR3 runs to 16 residues. The V gene lost 4 bases and the J gene lost 0 bases, with 13 bases spanning the gap. The V gene's germline CDR1 is SGHVS and CDR2 FQNEAQ. This chain's CDR3 is CASSSEGHYSNQPQHF. CDR3 DNA: TGTGCCAGCAGCTCTGAAGGACATTATAGCAATCAGCCCCAGCATTTT.

V usage is TRBV28 and J usage is TRBJ2-7; D is undetermined. V gave up 2 bases and J gave up 2 bases, with 10 bases separating them. Germline-derived CDR1 and CDR2 are MDHEN and SYDVKM. This CDR3 contains 14 residues. The CDR3 region is CASSLVTYPYEQYF. The CDR3 bases are TGTGCCAGCAGTTTAGTAACTTACCCCTACGAGCAGTACTTC.

This chain joins TRBV7-2 and TRBJ2-7, with 11 bases matching TRBD1. The trim removed 5 bases at V and 5 bases at J, leaving 8 bases unmatched. CDR1 and CDR2 from the germline V gene are SGHTA and FQGNSA. This CDR3 has 15 residues. This chain's CDR3 is CASSVRTGGIDEQYF. Here the CDR3 DNA reads TGTGCCAGCAGCGTCCGGACAGGGGGCATCGACGAGCAGTACTTC.

This rearrangement joins TRBV18 to TRBJ2-1; D is uncertain. The CDR3 runs 14 residues. Germline CDR1 reads KGHSH; CDR2 reads LQKENI. The V gene lost 3 bases and the J gene lost 5 bases, with 11 bases spanning the gap. CDR3 in DNA: TGTGCCAGCTCACCCTCCTTCCAGGACAATGAGCAGTTCTTC. This encodes CASSPSFQDNEQFF.

V is TRBV9 and J is TRBJ2-1, with 9 bases aligning to TRBD2. Germline assignment: CDR1 SGDLS and CDR2 YYNGEE. CDR3 size: 15 residues. Germline trimming cut 3 bases from V and 3 bases from J; bases unmatched to any gene: 4. CDR3 sequence reads: CASSDRLAVYNEQFF. The CDR3 region has the DNA TGTGCCAGCAGCGACAGACTAGCGGTCTACAATGAGCAGTTCTTC.